This TCR beta chain comes out of a study of identical twins. TCRdb reprocessed the 5' RACE reads via MiXCR and lists one record per CDR3 protein. The sample lists a few hundred thousand distinct CDR3 sequences, roughly 9.9% occurring once. This same sample was also part of a study on yellow fever vaccine responses in identical twins.

This receptor was obtained from a woman aged 18 to 35 in good health. Sequences were obtained from PBMCs.

The CDR3 spells CARSPRLNYEQYF. The CDR3 bases are TGTGCCAGGAGCCCCCGGCTCAACTACGAGCAGTACTTC. The chain recombines TRBV5-6 with TRBJ2-7; D not certain. The CDR3 is 13 residues long. The germline V gene encodes CDR1 SGHDT and CDR2 YYEEEE. V was cut by 8 bases and J by 3 bases, with 15 bases left in between.